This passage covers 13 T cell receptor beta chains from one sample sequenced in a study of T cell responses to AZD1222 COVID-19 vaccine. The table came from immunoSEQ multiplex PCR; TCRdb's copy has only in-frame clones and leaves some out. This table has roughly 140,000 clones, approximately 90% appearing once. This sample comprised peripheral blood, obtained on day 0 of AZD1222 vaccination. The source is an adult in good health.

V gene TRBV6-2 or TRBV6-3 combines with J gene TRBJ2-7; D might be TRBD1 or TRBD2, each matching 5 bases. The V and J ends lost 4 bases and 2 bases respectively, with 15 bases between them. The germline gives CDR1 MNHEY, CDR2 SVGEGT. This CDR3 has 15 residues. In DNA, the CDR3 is TGTGCCAGCAGTTGGATGGGACCACCCCCCTACGAGCAGTACTTC. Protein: CASSWMGPPPYEQYF.

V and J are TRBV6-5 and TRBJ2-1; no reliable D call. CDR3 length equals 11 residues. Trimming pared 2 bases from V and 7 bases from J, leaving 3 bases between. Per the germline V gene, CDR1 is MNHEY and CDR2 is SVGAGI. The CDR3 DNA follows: TGTGCCAGCAGTTACCTGAATGAGCAGTTCTTC. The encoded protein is CASSYLNEQFF.

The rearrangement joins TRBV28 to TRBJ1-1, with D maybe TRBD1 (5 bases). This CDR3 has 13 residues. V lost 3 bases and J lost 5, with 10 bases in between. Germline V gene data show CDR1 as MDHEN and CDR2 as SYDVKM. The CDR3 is CASSFRGYTEAFF. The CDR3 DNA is TGTGCCAGCAGTTTTCGGGGGTATACTGAAGCTTTCTTT.

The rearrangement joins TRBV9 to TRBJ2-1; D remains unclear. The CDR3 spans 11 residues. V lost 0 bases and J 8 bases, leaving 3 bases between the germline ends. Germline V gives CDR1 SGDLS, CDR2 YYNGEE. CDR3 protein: CASSVGYEQFF. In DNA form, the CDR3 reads TGTGCCAGCAGCGTAGGGTATGAGCAGTTCTTC.

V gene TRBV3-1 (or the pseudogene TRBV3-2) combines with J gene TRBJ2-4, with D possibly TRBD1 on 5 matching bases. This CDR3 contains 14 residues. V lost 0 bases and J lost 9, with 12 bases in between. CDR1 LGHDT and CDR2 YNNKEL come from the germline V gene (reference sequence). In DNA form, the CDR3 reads TGTGCCAGCAGCCAAGATGGGGCTTGGGGCATTCAGTACTTC. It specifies CASSQDGAWGIQYF.

Here the CDR3 reads CASNMGNQPQHF. DNA of the CDR3: TGTGCCAGTAATATGGGCAATCAGCCCCAGCATTTT. V is TRBV19 and J is TRBJ1-5; no firm D call. The CDR3 spans 12 residues. Trimming pared 7 bases from V and 2 bases from J, leaving 6 bases between. In germline, CDR1 is LNHDA, CDR2 SQIVND (reference sequence).

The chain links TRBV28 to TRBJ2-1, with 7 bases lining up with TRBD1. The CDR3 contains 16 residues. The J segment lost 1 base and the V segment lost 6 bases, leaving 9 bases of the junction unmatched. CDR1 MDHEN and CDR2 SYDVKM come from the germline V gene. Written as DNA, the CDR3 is TGTGCCAGCAGGGCCCCGGACAGGAAATCCTACAATGAGCAGTTCTTC. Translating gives CASRAPDRKSYNEQFF.

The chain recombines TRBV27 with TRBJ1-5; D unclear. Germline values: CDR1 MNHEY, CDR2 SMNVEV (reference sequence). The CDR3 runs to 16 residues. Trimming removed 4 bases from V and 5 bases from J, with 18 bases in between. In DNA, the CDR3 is TGTGCCAGCAGTTCGCGACCCCCCCAAGGACATCAGCCCCAGCATTTT. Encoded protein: CASSSRPPQGHQPQHF.

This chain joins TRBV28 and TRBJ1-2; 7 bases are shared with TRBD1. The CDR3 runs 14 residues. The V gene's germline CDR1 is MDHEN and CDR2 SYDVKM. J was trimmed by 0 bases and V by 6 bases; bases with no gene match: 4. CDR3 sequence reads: CASRHRGSNYGYTF. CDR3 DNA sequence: TGTGCCAGCAGACACAGGGGATCTAACTATGGCTACACCTTC.

The CDR3 DNA reads as TGCAGTGCTAGTGGGTCTAGCAGAGGCACAGATACGCAGTATTTT. As protein: CSASGSSRGTDTQYF. The J gene is TRBJ2-3, the V gene TRBV20-1; possible D gene TRBD2, 5 bases. Per germline, CDR1 DFQATT and CDR2 SNEGSKA (reference sequence). This CDR3 spans 15 amino acids. Trimming left V 3 bases short and J 1 base short, with 14 bases between.

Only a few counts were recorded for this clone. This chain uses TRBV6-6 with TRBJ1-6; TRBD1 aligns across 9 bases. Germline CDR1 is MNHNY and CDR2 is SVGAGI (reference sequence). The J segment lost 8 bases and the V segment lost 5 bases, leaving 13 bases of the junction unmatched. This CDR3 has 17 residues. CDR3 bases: TGTGCCAGCAGTCGAGCAATGGACAGGGGTGGTGATTCACCCCTCCACTTT. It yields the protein CASSRAMDRGGDSPLHF.

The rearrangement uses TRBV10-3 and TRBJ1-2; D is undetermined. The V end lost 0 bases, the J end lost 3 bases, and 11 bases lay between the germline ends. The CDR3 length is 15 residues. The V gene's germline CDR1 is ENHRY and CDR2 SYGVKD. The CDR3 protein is CAISESPTDHYGYTF. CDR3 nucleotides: TGTGCCATCAGTGAGTCGCCCACAGACCACTATGGCTACACCTTC.

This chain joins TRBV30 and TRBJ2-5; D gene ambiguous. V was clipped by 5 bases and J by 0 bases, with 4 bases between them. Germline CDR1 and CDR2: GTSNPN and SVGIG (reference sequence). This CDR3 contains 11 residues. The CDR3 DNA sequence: TGTGCCTGGCTAGACCAAGAGACCCAGTACTTC. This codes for CAWLDQETQYF.